The source of this TCR beta chain is a study of T cells after yellow fever vaccination. Study outcomes and limitations: Post-booster repertoires contained most primary-vaccination clones again (almost 97% CD4, around 88% CD8).

Germline lookup yields CDR1 SGHAT and CDR2 FQDESV (reference sequence). V lost 1 base to trimming and J lost 3 bases, with 10 bases between them. The CDR3 sequence is 14 residues long. The table lists this clonotype with a count of one. Its target is unknown. One base away lies a much larger clone, so this may be a sequencing read error. MiXCR, applied by TCRdb to the 5' RACE reads, yields one record per CDR3 protein. The sample holds 100,000 to 150,000 distinct CDR3 sequences, 6.5% to 8% seen once. The input for sequencing was CD4+ T cells sorted from PBMCs, taken less than 11 days after the first yellow fever vaccination. The rearrangement joins TRBV11-1 to TRBJ2-7, with D unclear. The origin of this receptor is a man aged 18 to 29 who received the YFV17D yellow fever vaccine. The CDR3 DNA is TGTGCCAGCAGCTTAGGATCCACACTCTACGAGCAGTACTTC. It translates to CASSLGSTLYEQYF. The full variable domain, its missing parts supplied by reference TRBV11-1 and TRBJ2-7, is EAEVAQSPRYKITEKSQAVAFWCDPISGHATLYWYRQILGQGPELLVQFQDESVVDDSQLPKDRFSAERLKGVDSTLKIQPAELGDSAMYLCASSLGSTLYEQYFGPGTRLTVT.